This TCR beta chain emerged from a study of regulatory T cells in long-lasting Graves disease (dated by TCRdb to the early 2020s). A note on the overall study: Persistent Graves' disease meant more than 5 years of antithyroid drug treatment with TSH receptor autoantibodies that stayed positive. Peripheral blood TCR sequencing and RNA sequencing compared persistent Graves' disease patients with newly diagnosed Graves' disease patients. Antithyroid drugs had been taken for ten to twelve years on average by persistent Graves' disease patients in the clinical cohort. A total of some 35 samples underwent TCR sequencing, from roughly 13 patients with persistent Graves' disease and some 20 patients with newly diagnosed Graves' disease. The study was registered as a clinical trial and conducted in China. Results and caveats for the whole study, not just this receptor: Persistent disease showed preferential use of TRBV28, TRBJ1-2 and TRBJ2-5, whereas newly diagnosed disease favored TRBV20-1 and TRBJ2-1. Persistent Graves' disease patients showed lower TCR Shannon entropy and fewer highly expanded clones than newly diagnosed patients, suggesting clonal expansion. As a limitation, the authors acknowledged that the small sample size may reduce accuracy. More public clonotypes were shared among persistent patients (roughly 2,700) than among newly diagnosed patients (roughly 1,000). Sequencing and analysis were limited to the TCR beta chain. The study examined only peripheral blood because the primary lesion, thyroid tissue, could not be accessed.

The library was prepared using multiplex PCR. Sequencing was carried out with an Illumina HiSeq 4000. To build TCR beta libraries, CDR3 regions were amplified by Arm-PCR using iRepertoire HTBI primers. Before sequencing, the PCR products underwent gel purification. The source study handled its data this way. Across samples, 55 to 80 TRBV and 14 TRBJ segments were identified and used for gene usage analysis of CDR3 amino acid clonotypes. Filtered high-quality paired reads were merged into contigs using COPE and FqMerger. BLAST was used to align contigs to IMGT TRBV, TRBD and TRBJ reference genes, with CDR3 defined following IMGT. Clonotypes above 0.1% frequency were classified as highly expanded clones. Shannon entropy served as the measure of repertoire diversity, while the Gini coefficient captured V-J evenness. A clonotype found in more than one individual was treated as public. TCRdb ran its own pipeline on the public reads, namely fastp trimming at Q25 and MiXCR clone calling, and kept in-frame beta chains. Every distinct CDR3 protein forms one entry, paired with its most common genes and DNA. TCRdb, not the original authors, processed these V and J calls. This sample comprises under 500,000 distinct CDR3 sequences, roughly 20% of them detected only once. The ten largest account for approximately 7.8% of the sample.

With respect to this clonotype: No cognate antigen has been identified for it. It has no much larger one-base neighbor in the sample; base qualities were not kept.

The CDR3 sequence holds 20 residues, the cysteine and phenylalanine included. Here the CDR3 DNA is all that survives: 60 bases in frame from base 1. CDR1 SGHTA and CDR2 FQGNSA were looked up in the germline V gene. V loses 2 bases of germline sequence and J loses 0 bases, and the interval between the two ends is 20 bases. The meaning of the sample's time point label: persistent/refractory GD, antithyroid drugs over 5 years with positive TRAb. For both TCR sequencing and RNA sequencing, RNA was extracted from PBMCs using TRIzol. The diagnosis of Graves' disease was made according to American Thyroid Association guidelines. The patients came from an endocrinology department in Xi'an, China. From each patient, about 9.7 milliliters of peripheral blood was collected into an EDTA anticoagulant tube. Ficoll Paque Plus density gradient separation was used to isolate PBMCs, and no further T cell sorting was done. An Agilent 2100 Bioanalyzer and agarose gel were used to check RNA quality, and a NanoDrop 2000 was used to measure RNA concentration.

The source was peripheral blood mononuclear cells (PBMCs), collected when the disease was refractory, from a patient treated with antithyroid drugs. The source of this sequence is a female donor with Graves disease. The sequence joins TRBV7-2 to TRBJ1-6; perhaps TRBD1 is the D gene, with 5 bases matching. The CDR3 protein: CASSLQDPGDVSSYNSPLHF. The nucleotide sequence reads TGTGCCAGCAGCTTACAGGACCCGGGGGACGTGAGCTCCTATAATTCACCCCTCCACTTT.